The rows below give T cell receptor beta chains drawn from one sample of a study of shared clonotypes between healthy human individuals. TCRdb's table, derived via immunoSEQ multiplex PCR, lists solely in-frame clones and lacks some. The repertoire holds around 2.1 million clones, with under 97% as singletons. Sequencing input: naive CD4+ T cells sorted from blood. These receptors were collected from a man in his late teens or twenties in good health. Both conserved end residues are part of each CDR3. Each record gives: D gene, V gene, J gene, clone size, CDR3 DNA, CDR3 protein. The D gene is left open where the match is weak. Only some rows state a clone size, as once, few, many or a class for expanded clones.

>-|TRBV6-1|TRBJ2-2|-
TGTGCCAGCAGGGTAGAGGTATTGAACACCGGGGAGCTGTTTTTT
CASRVEVLNTGELFF
>-|TRBV7-2|TRBJ1-2|-
TGTGCCAGCAGCTTAGGGGGACTTAACTATGGCTACACCTTC
CASSLGGLNYGYTF
>-|TRBV29-1|TRBJ1-3|once
TGCAGCGTTGAAGTTACCGGTTCTGGAAACACCATATATTTT
CSVEVTGSGNTIYF
>TRBD2|TRBV7-9|TRBJ2-5|-
TGTGCCAGCAGCCGCCCTAGCGGGAGGGCCGTAGGGCAAGAGACCCAGTACTTC
CASSRPSGRAVGQETQYF
>-|TRBV11-3|TRBJ1-6|-
TGTGCCAGCGCCGAGGACGGCAATTCACCCCTCCACTTT
CASAEDGNSPLHF
>TRBD2|TRBV5-1|TRBJ2-5|-
TGCGCCAGCAGCTTGGGTGGTTTTTGGGCTAGCGGGAGTGAAGAGACCCAGTACTTC
CASSLGGFWASGSEETQYF
>TRBD1|TRBV10-3|TRBJ2-6|-
TGTGCCATCAGCCCGGACAGGGAGTACTCTGGGGCCAACGTCCTGACTTTC
CAISPDREYSGANVLTF
>-|TRBV30|TRBJ1-2|-
TGTGCCTGGAGGGGGGACGGGTACTATGGCTACACCTTC
CAWRGDGYYGYTF
>-|TRBV6-5|TRBJ1-1|-
TGTGCCAGCAGCCGCAAGAACACTGAAGCTTTCTTT
CASSRKNTEAFF
>-|TRBV7-2|TRBJ2-5|-
TGTGCCAGCAGCTTACAGCAAGAGACCCAGTACTTC
CASSLQQETQYF
>-|TRBV7-6|TRBJ2-2|-
TGTGCCAGCAGCAGAACTGGTTTCGGGGAGCTGTTTTTT
CASSRTGFGELFF
>TRBD1|TRBV6-5|TRBJ2-3|-
TGTGCCAGCAGACGGGACAGGGAGGAGTATTTT
CASRRDREEYF
>TRBD1|TRBV5-6|TRBJ2-2|once
TGTGCCAGCAGCTTGCAGGGGGTGAACACCGGGGAGCTGTTTTTT
CASSLQGVNTGELFF
>TRBD2|TRBV5-1|TRBJ2-3|few
TGCGCCAGCAGCTTGGAGGGAGGGCCGGCAGATACGCAGTATTTT
CASSLEGGPADTQYF
>TRBD2|TRBV27|TRBJ2-7|-
TGTGCCAGCCGGGGGGGGCCATCTTTCTACGAGCAGTACTTC
CASRGGPSFYEQYF
>-|TRBV4-1|TRBJ1-2|-
TGCGCCAGCAGCCACCCCGACAGAGCTAACTATGGCTACACCTTC
CASSHPDRANYGYTF
>-|TRBV10-3|TRBJ1-2|-
TGTGCCATCAGTGAGACGCGGGGACCCTCCTATGGCTACACCTTC
CAISETRGPSYGYTF